Presented here are 21 T cell receptor beta chains from one specimen sequenced in a study of blood T cell repertoires in COVID-19. Sequenced by immunoSEQ multiplex PCR; TCRdb stores in-frame clones only, minus some. This table has around 250,000 clones, roughly four fifths appearing once. Sequenced material: peripheral blood. These receptors were obtained from a man younger than 45 who had recovered from COVID-19.

The V gene is TRBV9, the J gene TRBJ2-3; 10 nucleotides line up with TRBD1. The CDR3 contains 16 residues. Per the germline V gene, CDR1 is SGDLS and CDR2 is YYNGEE. Germline trimming cut 3 bases from V and 4 bases from J; bases unmatched to any gene: 8. In nucleotides, the CDR3 is TGTGCCAGCAGCGGTTGGGACAGGGGTTCCCCAGATACGCAGTATTTT. Translating it yields CASSGWDRGSPDTQYF.

This sequence joins TRBV4-1 and TRBJ2-5, with 8 bases matching TRBD1. This CDR3 is 15 amino acids long. V gave up 2 bases and J gave up 5 bases; unmatched junction bases: 7. Germline CDR1 and CDR2: MGHRA and YSYEKL. The CDR3 loop is CASSQPTRDRETQYF. CDR3 bases: TGCGCCAGCAGCCAACCGACCCGGGACAGGGAGACCCAGTACTTC.

The chain has TRBV7-3 and TRBJ1-1; the D is unclear. CDR1 and CDR2 (germline): SGHTA, FQGTGA. Trimming shortened V by 2 bases and J by 1 base, and 5 bases separated the two germline ends. CDR3 length: 13 residues. The CDR3 DNA reads as TGTGCCAGCAGCTTAGAGCAGAACACTGAAGCTTTCTTT. Its protein product is CASSLEQNTEAFF.

This rearrangement joins TRBV9 to TRBJ1-3; D is possibly TRBD1 (6 bases). The CDR3 spans 18 residues. The ends were cut back, 4 bases at V and 0 bases at J, with 20 bases in the middle. Germline V lookup: CDR1 SGDLS, CDR2 YYNGEE. For the CDR3, the DNA is TGTGCCAGCAGCTCAGACCCAGGGGTGGGAACCTCTGGAAACACCATATATTTT. As protein: CASSSDPGVGTSGNTIYF.

The chain carries TRBV7-9 and TRBJ1-1; tentative D call: TRBD1 (5 bases). Per the germline V gene, CDR1 is SEHNR and CDR2 is FQNEAQ (reference sequence). V was pared by 7 bases and J by 0 bases, with 12 bases between. The CDR3 spans 14 residues. As DNA, the CDR3 is TGTGCCAGCACCGTAGACAGCCTGAACACTGAAGCTTTCTTT. Its translation is CASTVDSLNTEAFF.

This clone was seen a single time. V and J are TRBV6-4 and TRBJ1-1, with D hard to call. V dropped 6 bases and J dropped 4 bases, with 18 bases sitting between them. The CDR3 length is 15 residues. CDR1 MRHNA and CDR2 SNTAGT come from the germline V gene. The CDR3 DNA is TGTGCCAGCAGGCCCTTCTCCCACGGAGGCACTGAAGCTTTCTTT. Encoded protein: CASRPFSHGGTEAFF.

This sequence joins TRBV7-3 and TRBJ2-3, with 8 bases aligning to TRBD2. Germline CDR1 reads SGHTA; CDR2 reads FQGTGA. V lost 3 bases to trimming and J lost 7 bases; unmatched junction nucleotides: 9. There are 15 residues in the CDR3. CDR3 amino acids: CASSLEGGGRYTQYF. In nucleotides, the CDR3 is TGTGCCAGCAGCTTGGAGGGCGGGGGGAGGTATACGCAGTATTTT.

The V call is TRBV5-1, the J call TRBJ2-3; 7 bases align to TRBD1. Germline V gene sequence: CDR1 SGHRS, CDR2 YFSETQ. J lost 7 bases, V lost 4 bases, and 6 bases had no gene match. This CDR3 has 13 amino acids. The CDR3 here is CASSRTGENTQYF. Written as DNA, the CDR3 is TGCGCCAGCAGCCGAACAGGGGAAAATACGCAGTATTTT. Full variable domain (rest looked up from reference TRBV5-1 and TRBJ2-3): KAGVTQTPRYLIKTRGQQVTLSCSPISGHRSVSWYQQTPGQGLQFLFEYFSETQRNKGNFPGRFSGRQFSNSRSEMNVSTLELGDSALYLCASSRTGENTQYFGPGTRLTVL.

This sequence joins TRBV3-1 (or the pseudogene TRBV3-2) and TRBJ2-3; 7 nucleotides match TRBD2. Losses at the gene ends were 4 bases for V and 2 bases for J; bases not matched to a gene: 6. Germline V lookup: CDR1 LGHDT, CDR2 YNNKEL (reference sequence). The CDR3 consists of 15 residues. CDR3 protein: CASSPTSDYTDTQYF. The CDR3 coding sequence is TGTGCCAGCAGCCCAACTAGCGACTACACAGATACGCAGTATTTT.

V and J are TRBV6-1 and TRBJ2-7; 7 bases fit TRBD1. V shed 8 bases and J 1 base; nucleotides not matched to a gene: 8. The CDR3 totals 14 residues. Germline loops: CDR1 MNHNS, CDR2 SASEGT. The CDR3 loop reads CASQEPGQSYEQYF. For the CDR3, the DNA is TGTGCCAGCCAAGAACCGGGACAGTCCTACGAGCAGTACTTC.

The chain employs TRBV21-1 and TRBJ2-2; whether TRBD1, the table's D call, matches the DNA was not checked. TRBV21-1 is shown as a pseudogene. This CDR3 is 16 amino acids long. The CDR3 protein is CASSKEATGRTGELFF. The CDR3 nucleotides read TGTGCCAGCAGCAAAGAGGCCACAGGGAGAACCGGGGAGCTGTTTTTT.

The chain links TRBV7-2 to TRBJ1-2, with a tentative D call TRBD1 (5 bases). V was shortened by 2 bases and J by 7 bases, with 20 bases between the two germline ends. The CDR3 is made up of 16 amino acids. The germline V gene encodes CDR1 SGHTA and CDR2 FQGNSA. The CDR3 loop is CASSLLGSGLGSGYTF. CDR3 bases: TGTGCCAGCAGCTTATTAGGTTCGGGACTGGGCAGTGGCTACACCTTC.

The CDR3 loop reads CASRPRLAGSYNEQFF. CDR3 nucleotide sequence: TGTGCCAGCAGGCCGAGACTAGCGGGCTCCTACAATGAGCAGTTCTTC. The V call is TRBV7-9, the J call TRBJ2-1, with 10 bases fitting TRBD2. Trimming took 6 bases from V and 0 from J; bases not matched to a gene: 5. In germline, CDR1 is SEHNR, CDR2 FQNEAQ (reference sequence). CDR3 length: 16 residues.

This chain connects TRBV3-1 (or the pseudogene TRBV3-2) to TRBJ1-1; possibly TRBD1 for D (6 bases). Germline V gene lookup returns CDR1 LGHDT and CDR2 YNNKEL (reference sequence). The CDR3 covers 15 residues. The V gene lost 8 bases and the J gene lost 0 bases, with 16 bases spanning the gap. The CDR3 protein is CASVRGGSMNTEAFF. CDR3 coding DNA: TGTGCCAGCGTAAGGGGGGGGTCAATGAACACTGAAGCTTTCTTT.

J is TRBJ2-5 and V is TRBV19; 9 bases align to TRBD2. V was clipped by 5 bases and J by 6 bases; unmatched bases: 10. CDR3 length: 15 amino acids. In germline, CDR1 is LNHDA, CDR2 SQIVND (reference sequence). The CDR3 bases are TGTGCCAGTAGTCCCTTGGCGGGGGGGCTTCAGACCCAGTACTTC. Translation gives CASSPLAGGLQTQYF.

The chain couples TRBV12-3 or TRBV12-4 to TRBJ1-1; D is unresolved. The CDR3 contains 13 residues. Deletions cut 6 bases from V and 8 bases from J, with 16 bases between. CDR3 coding DNA: TGTGCCAGCAGGTCCAGTGGAGGCGTGGAAGCTTTCTTT. Translated, it gives CASRSSGGVEAFF.

V and J are TRBV15 and TRBJ2-3; the D is unclear. Trimming pared 1 base from V and 2 bases from J, leaving 10 bases between. The germline gives CDR1 LNHNV, CDR2 YYDKDF (reference sequence). This CDR3 has 15 residues. The CDR3 bases are TGTGCCACCAGCAGAGGACTTCAGATCACAGATACGCAGTATTTT. Its protein product is CATSRGLQITDTQYF.

This sequence joins TRBV28 and TRBJ1-2; 9 bases are shared with TRBD1. Germline lookup yields CDR1 MDHEN and CDR2 SYDVKM. The junction had 5 bases not matched to a gene; V was cut back by 2 bases and J by 7 bases. The CDR3 consists of 14 residues. CDR3 nucleotide sequence: TGTGCCAGCAGTTTACACCACAGGGGGCGTGGCTACACCTTC. Its protein product is CASSLHHRGRGYTF.

This clone was observed a handful of times. In DNA, the CDR3 is TGTGCCAGCAGCCTGGTACCGGACAGGGTAGCTTTCTTT. Translation gives CASSLVPDRVAFF. V gene TRBV5-5 combines with J gene TRBJ1-1; 8 nucleotides match TRBD1. V was pared by 4 bases and J by 10 bases, with 9 bases of the junction left unmatched. CDR1 and CDR2 (germline): SGHKS, YYEKEE (reference sequence). This CDR3 has 13 amino acids.

The chain employs TRBV7-8 and TRBJ1-4; 9 bases are a match to TRBD1. J lost 8 bases, V lost 1 base, and 5 bases had no gene match. The germline V gene encodes CDR1 SGHVS and CDR2 FQNEAQ. The CDR3 extends over 15 amino acids. The CDR3 nucleotides are TGTGCCAGCAGCTTAGTGGACAGGGGAGGCGAAAAACTGTTTTTT. This gives the protein CASSLVDRGGEKLFF.

The chain has TRBV12-3 or TRBV12-4 and TRBJ2-7; D call uncertain. The CDR3 covers 13 residues. V lost 3 bases to trimming and J lost 3 bases, with 9 bases between them. The CDR3 DNA is TGTGCCAGCAGTTTTTCTCACAGCTACGAGCAGTACTTC. Amino acid sequence: CASSFSHSYEQYF.